Sequencing of this TCR beta chain was carried out in a study of T cell responses to AZD1222 COVID-19 vaccine. Study-level information: Pooled in the analysis were second doses at about 4 or about 12 weeks. General observations from the study: Spike-specific TCR breadth rose after two AZD1222 doses, and depth rose as well. Baseline seropositivity characterized only a handful of AZD1222 recipients. It was only after the peak T cell response that any repertoires were sampled.

Data came from immunoSEQ multiplex PCR; TCRdb stores just in-frame clones and leaves some out. The sample yields 100,000 to 150,000 clones, 88% seen once. About this clone itself: Its antigen is still unknown.

The source material was peripheral blood, sampled on day 0 of AZD1222 vaccination. The clonotype was recovered from an adult in good health.

CDR3 in amino acids: CASSWTSGRRDTDTQYF. The CDR3 nucleotides are TGTGCCAGCAGTTGGACTAGCGGGAGGAGAGACACAGATACGCAGTATTTT. This chain uses TRBV28 with TRBJ2-3, with 14 bases that match TRBD2. CDR1 is MDHEN and CDR2 is SYDVKM in the germline V gene. V dropped 4 bases and J dropped 2; count of bases not matched to a gene: 5. The CDR3 has 17 residues.